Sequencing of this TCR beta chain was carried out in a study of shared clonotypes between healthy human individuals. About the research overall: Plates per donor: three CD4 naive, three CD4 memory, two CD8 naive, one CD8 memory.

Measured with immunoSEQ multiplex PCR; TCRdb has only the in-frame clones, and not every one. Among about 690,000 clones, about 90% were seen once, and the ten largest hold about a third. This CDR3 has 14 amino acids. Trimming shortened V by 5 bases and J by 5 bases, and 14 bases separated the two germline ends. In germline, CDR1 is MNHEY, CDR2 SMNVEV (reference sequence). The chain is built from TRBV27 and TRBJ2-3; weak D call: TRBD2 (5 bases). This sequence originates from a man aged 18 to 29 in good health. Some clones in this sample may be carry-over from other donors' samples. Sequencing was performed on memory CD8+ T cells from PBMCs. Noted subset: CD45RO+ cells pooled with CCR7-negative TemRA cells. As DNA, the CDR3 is TGTGCCAGCAGTACCAGCGGAGGAGGAGATACGCAGTATTTT. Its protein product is CASSTSGGGDTQYF.